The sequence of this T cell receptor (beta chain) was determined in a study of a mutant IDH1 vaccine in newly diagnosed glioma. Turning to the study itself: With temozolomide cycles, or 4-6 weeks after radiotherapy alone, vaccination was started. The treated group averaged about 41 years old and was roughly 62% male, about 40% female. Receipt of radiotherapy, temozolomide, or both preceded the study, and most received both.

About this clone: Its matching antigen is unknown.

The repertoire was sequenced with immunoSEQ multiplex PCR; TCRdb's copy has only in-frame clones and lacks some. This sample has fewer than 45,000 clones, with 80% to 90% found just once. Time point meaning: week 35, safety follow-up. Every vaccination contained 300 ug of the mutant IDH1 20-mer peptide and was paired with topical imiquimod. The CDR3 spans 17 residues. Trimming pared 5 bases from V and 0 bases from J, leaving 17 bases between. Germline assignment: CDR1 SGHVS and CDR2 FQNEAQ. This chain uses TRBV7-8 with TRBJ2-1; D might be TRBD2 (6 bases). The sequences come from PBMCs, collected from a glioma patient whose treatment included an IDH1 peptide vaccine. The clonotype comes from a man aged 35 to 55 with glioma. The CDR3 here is CASSDRNGGYSYNEQFF. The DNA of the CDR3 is TGTGCCAGCAGCGATCGGAACGGGGGATACTCCTACAATGAGCAGTTCTTC.